These 17 T cell receptor beta chains share one sample of origin, sequenced in a study of radiotherapy plus CTLA-4 blockade in lung cancer. The method was immunoSEQ multiplex PCR; TCRdb's version includes in-frame clones alone and lacks a portion of them. Of approximately 67,000 clones detected, around 86% appear once; the ten largest clones hold about 4%. This specimen was peripheral blood, taken from a patient treated with radiotherapy plus ipilimumab. The receptor set was obtained from a human donor with non-small cell lung cancer who had a partial response to radiotherapy plus ipilimumab.

This clone was seen only once. The rearrangement uses TRBV7-3 and TRBJ2-1; 10 positions match TRBD1. The CDR3 runs 16 residues. Germline V gives CDR1 SGHTA, CDR2 FQGTGA. Losses at the gene ends were 5 bases for V and 3 bases for J; bases not matched to a gene: 7. In DNA, the CDR3 is TGTGCCAGCAGCCCCCTGGGACAGGGGAACTACAATGAGCAGTTCTTC. It translates to CASSPLGQGNYNEQFF.

The chain links TRBV28 to TRBJ2-2, with D possibly being TRBD1 (5 bases). The germline gives CDR1 MDHEN, CDR2 SYDVKM. V was cut by 3 bases and J by 5 bases, with 7 bases left in between. The CDR3 covers 13 residues. The DNA of the CDR3 is TGTGCCAGCAGTTTGCCAGGGACCGGGGAGCTGTTTTTT. Protein product: CASSLPGTGELFF. Filled out from reference TRBV28 and TRBJ2-2, the complete variable domain reads DVKVTQSSRYLVKRTGEKVFLECVQDMDHENMFWYRQDPGLGLRLIYFSYDVKMKEKGDIPEGYSVSREKKERFSLILESASTNQTSMYLCASSLPGTGELFFGEGSRLTVL.

The V and J genes are TRBV7-9 and TRBJ2-7; TRBD2 might be the D (7 bases). Trimming shortened V by 5 bases and J by 2 bases, and 19 bases separated the two germline ends. Germline V gene lookup returns CDR1 SEHNR and CDR2 FQNEAQ (reference sequence). The CDR3 totals 16 residues. The CDR3 bases are TGTGCCAGCAGCCCAGACTCCCGGGGGGACACCTACGAGCAGTACTTC. As protein: CASSPDSRGDTYEQYF.

The chain couples TRBV5-6 to TRBJ2-5; D might be TRBD2 (5 bases). Trimming shortened V by 8 bases and J by 5 bases, and 19 bases separated the two germline ends. CDR1 SGHDT and CDR2 YYEEEE come from the germline V gene. The CDR3 runs 14 residues. This CDR3 reads CASLGPLQRETQYF. In nucleotides, the CDR3 is TGTGCCAGTTTAGGACCGCTGCAGCGGGAGACCCAGTACTTC.

This clone showed up just a few times. V is TRBV27 and J is TRBJ1-5; 7 nucleotides line up with TRBD1. CDR3 length: 15 amino acids. With V trimmed by 3 bases and J by 1 base, 3 bases remained unmatched. The germline V gene has CDR1 MNHEY and CDR2 SMNVEV (reference sequence). The DNA for the CDR3 is TGTGCCAGCAGTTTCTTACAGGGGAGCAATCAGCCCCAGCATTTT. Its protein product is CASSFLQGSNQPQHF.

The chain joins TRBV6-1 to TRBJ2-1; D is perhaps TRBD2 (6 bases). Germline CDR1 reads MNHNS; CDR2 reads SASEGT. V lost 8 bases and J 6 bases, leaving 8 bases between the germline ends. The CDR3 extends over 11 amino acids. CDR3 sequence: CASRDFNEQFF. The CDR3 DNA follows: TGTGCCAGCCGGGACTTCAATGAGCAGTTCTTC.

The V gene is TRBV5-1, the J gene TRBJ1-1; 9 bases are shared with TRBD1. CDR1 is SGHRS and CDR2 is YFSETQ in the germline V gene. The trim removed 5 bases at V and 3 bases at J, leaving 8 bases unmatched. CDR3 length equals 15 residues. CDR3 loop: CASRPGTGWYTEAFF. CDR3 nucleotides: TGCGCCAGCAGACCTGGGACAGGGTGGTACACTGAAGCTTTCTTT.

The chain couples TRBV11-2 to TRBJ2-2; maybe TRBD2 (6 bases). This CDR3 is 15 amino acids long. Germline assignment: CDR1 SGHAT and CDR2 FQNNGV. V lost 3 bases to trimming and J lost 0 bases, with 8 bases between them. The CDR3 coding sequence is TGTGCCAGCAGCTTCGGGGGAACGAACACCGGGGAGCTGTTTTTT. Translation: CASSFGGTNTGELFF.

The rearrangement uses TRBV11-3 and TRBJ2-1, with TRBD2 identical over 14 bases. V was clipped by 2 bases and J by 7 bases; unmatched bases: 7. Germline values: CDR1 SGHNT, CDR2 YENEEA. The CDR3 totals 17 residues. Here the CDR3 DNA reads TGTGCCAGCAGCTTAACGGGACTAGCGGGAGTCGGGAATGAGCAGTTCTTC. As protein: CASSLTGLAGVGNEQFF.

The chain joins TRBV6-1 to TRBJ2-7, with 11 positions matching TRBD2. With 6 bases clipped from V and 3 bases from J, the junction kept 7 bases outside the gene matches. This CDR3 spans 15 amino acids. CDR1 and CDR2 (germline): MNHNS, SASEGT. This CDR3 reads CASSPSGLAVYEQYF. In DNA, the CDR3 is TGTGCCAGCAGCCCATCGGGACTAGCGGTCTACGAGCAGTACTTC.

The CDR3 coding sequence is TGTGCCAGCAGTGGTCTTATTACTACCGGGGAGCTGTTTTTT. This sequence encodes CASSGLITTGELFF. This chain uses TRBV2 with TRBJ2-2; D ambiguous. The V and J ends lost 4 bases and 5 bases respectively, with 11 bases between them. CDR1 and CDR2 (germline): SNHLY, FYNNEI. This CDR3 region has 14 residues. The full variable domain, completed using reference TRBV2 and TRBJ2-2, is EPEVTQTPSHQVTQMGQEVILRCVPISNHLYFYWYRQILGQKVEFLVSFYNNEISEKSEIFDDQFSVERPDGSNFTLKIRSTKLEDSAMYFCASSGLITTGELFFGEGSRLTVL.

The genes are TRBV30 and TRBJ2-1; 14 nucleotides agree with TRBD2. Germline CDR1 GTSNPN, CDR2 SVGIG (reference sequence). This CDR3 has 16 amino acids. Trimming took 1 base from V and 6 from J; bases not matched to a gene: 5. As DNA, the CDR3 is TGTGCCTGGAGTGCCCGAGGGACTAGCGGGAGCAATGAGCAGTTCTTC. This gives the protein CAWSARGTSGSNEQFF.

The V gene is TRBV19, the J gene TRBJ2-4, with a weak D call TRBD1 (5 bases). The length of the CDR3 is 16 residues. The V gene lost 7 bases and the J gene lost 0 bases, with 16 bases spanning the gap. CDR1 and CDR2 (germline): LNHDA, SQIVND (reference sequence). CDR3 amino acids: CASTQAGLGAKNIQYF. The CDR3 region has the DNA TGTGCCAGTACTCAAGCAGGGTTAGGAGCCAAAAACATTCAGTACTTC. The whole variable domain, filled in from reference TRBV19 and TRBJ2-4, reads DGGITQSPKYLFRKEGQNVTLSCEQNLNHDAMYWYRQDPGQGLRLIYYSQIVNDFQKGDIAEGYSVSREKKESFPLTVTSAQKNPTAFYLCASTQAGLGAKNIQYFGAGTRLSVL.

This clone occurred a few times. The chain employs TRBV5-6 and TRBJ1-4, with 7 bases aligning to TRBD1. Losses at the gene ends were 5 bases for V and 1 base for J; bases not matched to a gene: 2. From germline, CDR1 is SGHDT and CDR2 YYEEEE. The CDR3 runs 14 residues. The CDR3 DNA reads as TGTGCCAGCAGACGGACAGGAACTAATGAAAAACTGTTTTTT. This gives the protein CASRRTGTNEKLFF.

This rearrangement joins TRBV7-7 to TRBJ2-7; 7 bases are shared with TRBD2. The CDR3 sequence is 14 residues long. CDR1 SSHAT and CDR2 FNYEAQ come from the germline V gene (reference sequence). The ends lost 5 bases at V and 5 bases at J; junction bases unmatched: 9. CDR3 nucleotides: TGTGCCAGCAGCGCCGGAAGTGGGGGGGACGAGCAGTACTTC. As protein: CASSAGSGGDEQYF.

The chain combines TRBV2 with TRBJ2-7, with 11 bases fitting TRBD2. The CDR3 consists of 16 residues. Germline V gene sequence: CDR1 SNHLY, CDR2 FYNNEI. With V trimmed by 3 bases and J by 3 bases, 7 bases remained unmatched. The CDR3 sequence is CASSETTSGSFYEQYF. In DNA form, the CDR3 reads TGTGCCAGCAGTGAGACAACTAGCGGGAGCTTCTACGAGCAGTACTTC.

The rearrangement uses TRBV12-5 and TRBJ1-5; a weak D match, TRBD1 (5 bases). V was pared by 0 bases and J by 0 bases, with 9 bases between. Germline values: CDR1 LGHNT, CDR2 FRNRAP. The CDR3 length is 16 residues. As DNA, the CDR3 is TGTGCTAGTGGTTTGGTACGGGGGATTAGCAATCAGCCCCAGCATTTT. Its protein is CASGLVRGISNQPQHF.